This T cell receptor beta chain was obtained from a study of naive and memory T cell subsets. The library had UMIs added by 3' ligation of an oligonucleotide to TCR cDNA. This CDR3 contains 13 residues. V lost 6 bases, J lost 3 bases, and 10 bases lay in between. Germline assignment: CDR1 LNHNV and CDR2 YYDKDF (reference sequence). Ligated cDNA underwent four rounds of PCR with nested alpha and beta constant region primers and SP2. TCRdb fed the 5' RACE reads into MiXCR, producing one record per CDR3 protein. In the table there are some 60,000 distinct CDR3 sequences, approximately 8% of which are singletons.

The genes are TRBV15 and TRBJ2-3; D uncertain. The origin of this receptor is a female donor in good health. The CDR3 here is CATSSLVTDTQYF. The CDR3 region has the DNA TGTGCCACCAGTAGTCTAGTAACAGATACGCAGTATTTT.